Each of the 22 T cell receptor beta chains below was sequenced from the same sample in a study of T cells in women clearing cervical HPV infection. Method: immunoSEQ multiplex PCR; TCRdb's copy keeps in-frame clones and lacks some. The specimen's table records about 32,000 clones. What was sequenced was blood buffy coat. Receptors were obtained from a woman aged 18 to 75 with a cervical HPV16 infection that either progressed to CIN3+ or cleared (not recorded which).

Comment on this clone: The observed sequence ends 3 residues before the CDR3 terminus, with the missing tail filled in from the germline J gene. The chain couples TRBV29-1 to TRBJ2-3, with D hard to call. This CDR3 has 11 amino acids. Per germline, CDR1 SQVTM and CDR2 ANQGSEA. V lost 7 bases and J lost 8, with 13 bases in between. This chain's CDR3 is CSAPSSGTQYF. The DNA read from the CDR3 is TGCAGCGCCCCCTCCTCGGGTACG.

Comments on this clone: The read ends 3 residues early relative to the CDR3; the germline J gene fills the gap. The V gene is TRBV7-2, the J gene TRBJ1-2; D remains ambiguous. Germline CDR1 and CDR2: SGHTA and FQGNSA. The CDR3 loop spans 13 amino acids. This CDR3 reads CASSFRVTDTYTF. Partial CDR3 DNA: TGTGCCAGCAGCTTCCGTGTCACAGATACC.

Worth noting for this clone: The CDR3 goes on 3 residues after the read ends, and that part is filled in from the germline J gene. V usage is TRBV7-8 and J usage is TRBJ2-3, with TRBD2 matching over 8 bases. CDR1 is SGHVS, CDR2 FQNEAQ, per germline. Trimming removed 5 bases from V and 2 bases from J; junction bases left unmatched: 6. The CDR3 runs 15 residues. The sequenced CDR3 bases are TGTGCCAGCAGCCAACTAGCGGTGATCACAGATACG. The encoded protein is CASSQLAVITDT. The whole CDR3 region reads CASSQLAVITDTQYF.

Regarding this clone: The read ends 3 residues early relative to the CDR3; the germline J gene fills the gap. The V call is TRBV11-3, the J call TRBJ2-1, with D maybe TRBD1 (6 bases). The CDR3 runs 13 residues. Trimming took off 4 bases at V and 5 bases at J, with 9 bases between the two ends. From germline, CDR1 is SGHNT and CDR2 YENEEA. Incomplete CDR3 DNA: TGTGCCAGCAGCTCATCAGGGGACAATGAG. Protein sequence: CASSSSGDNE. The complete CDR3 sequence is CASSSSGDNEQFF.

Note on this clone: The read stops 3 residues short of the end of the CDR3; the missing end is completed from the germline J gene. The chain links TRBV20-1 to TRBJ2-3, with 10 bases that match TRBD2. V trimming: 5 bases; J trimming: 4 bases; junction bases outside the gene matches: 12. CDR1 is DFQATT, CDR2 SNEGSKA, per germline (reference sequence). The CDR3 is 16 residues long. Partial CDR3 DNA: TGCAGTGCTGATCAACGGCTAGCGGGAGAACCAGATACG. Translation gives CSADQRLAGEPDT. In full, the CDR3 is CSADQRLAGEPDTQYF.

Points on this clone: The read is 3 residues too short to cover the CDR3 end, so that end is filled in from the germline J gene. V and J are TRBV7-8 and TRBJ1-2; D call uncertain. CDR1 SGHVS and CDR2 FQNEAQ come from the germline V gene. The CDR3 contains 13 residues. CDR3 sequence: CASSYYGPGDYTF. Partial CDR3 DNA: TGTGCCAGCAGCTACTACGGCCCCGGAGAC.

On this clone: The DNA ends 3 residues before the CDR3 does, and the rest of the CDR3 is filled in from the germline J gene. The chain uses TRBV11-3 and TRBJ2-7, with TRBD2 matching over 8 bases. The CDR3 covers 14 residues. The germline V gene has CDR1 SGHNT and CDR2 YENEEA. V lost 2 bases to trimming and J lost 5 bases; unmatched junction nucleotides: 5. This CDR3 is CASSLFGGGDEQYF. The sequenced part of the CDR3 DNA is TGTGCCAGCAGCTTATTCGGGGGGGGCGACGAG.

For this clone: The DNA ends 3 residues before the CDR3 does, and the rest of the CDR3 is filled in from the germline J gene. The rearrangement uses TRBV19 and TRBJ2-3; tentatively, D is TRBD1 (6 bases). This CDR3 is 14 amino acids long. Germline V gene data show CDR1 as LNHDA and CDR2 as SQIVND (reference sequence). The CDR3 region is CASTSGTQNQPQYF. CDR3 DNA (partial): TGTGCCAGCACCTCCGGGACACAGAATCAGCCG.

As concerns this clone: The CDR3 goes on 3 residues after the read ends, and that part is filled in from the germline J gene. This chain joins TRBV5-6 and TRBJ2-4, with a tentative D call TRBD1 (6 bases). The CDR3 is made up of 14 amino acids. Germline lookup yields CDR1 SGHDT and CDR2 YYEEEE. CDR3 sequence reads: CASSQWTANYGQYF. The part of the CDR3 DNA that was read is TGTGCCAGCAGCCAATGGACAGCGAACTATGGT.

Notes on this clone: Relative to the germline gene, one junction end is altered; a read error may explain this. The missing CDR3 end, 3 residues past where the read stops, is filled in from the germline J gene. This sample includes further DNA sequences coding for the same CDR3. This chain connects TRBV19 to TRBJ1-3; D is possibly TRBD1 (6 bases). Germline values: CDR1 LNHDA, CDR2 SQIVND (reference sequence). This CDR3 is 14 amino acids long. The sequenced CDR3 bases are TGTGCCAGTAGTAATACAGGGTACGGAAACACG. As protein: CASSNTGYGNT. The full CDR3 protein reads CASSNTGYGNTIYF.

Worth noting for this clone: Read sequence stops 3 residues before the CDR3 end, and the germline J gene provides the missing end. The genes are TRBV19 and TRBJ1-2, with D maybe TRBD1 (5 bases). The CDR3 length is 15 residues. Germline V lookup: CDR1 LNHDA, CDR2 SQIVND (reference sequence). The CDR3 bases that were read are TGTGCCAGTAGTACCAGACTAGCGGGACGGGATGAC. Its translation: CASSTRLAGRDD. The complete CDR3 protein is CASSTRLAGRDDYTF.

Details on this clone: The read terminates 3 residues ahead of where the CDR3 ends, so the germline J gene completes it. This chain uses TRBV18 with TRBJ1-2; D gene uncertain. This CDR3 is 13 amino acids long. In germline, CDR1 is KGHSH, CDR2 LQKENI. CDR3 DNA, as far as it was read: TGTGCCAGCTCACCACTGAGTGACAATGAC. Amino acid sequence: CASSPLSDND. The complete CDR3 sequence is CASSPLSDNDYTF.

Notes on this clone: The read is 3 residues too short to cover the CDR3 end, so that end is filled in from the germline J gene. The rearrangement links TRBV30 to TRBJ2-7; D assignment may be TRBD1 or TRBD2 (7 bases each). Germline assignment: CDR1 GTSNPN and CDR2 SVGIG (reference sequence). V lost 0 bases and J lost 1, with 16 bases in between. The length of the CDR3 is 16 residues. The chain's CDR3 is CAWSVPGGGRSYEQYF. Incomplete CDR3 DNA: TGTGCCTGGAGTGTCCCAGGGGGAGGGCGGTCCTACGAG.

Notes on this clone: The read ends 3 residues early relative to the CDR3; the germline J gene fills the gap. The chain links TRBV18 to TRBJ2-7; TRBD2 aligns across 15 bases. The ends lost 0 bases at V and 6 bases at J; junction bases unmatched: 6. The length of the CDR3 is 17 residues. The V gene's germline CDR1 is KGHSH and CDR2 LQKENI. The CDR3 sequence is CASSPPGLAGGAGEQYF. Incomplete CDR3 DNA: TGTGCCAGCTCACCACCGGGACTAGCGGGAGGAGCGGGCGAG.

In regard to this clone: The DNA ends 3 residues before the CDR3 does, and the rest of the CDR3 is filled in from the germline J gene. V is TRBV19 and J is TRBJ1-2; weak D call: TRBD1 (5 bases). CDR3 length equals 13 residues. The V and J ends lost 7 bases and 2 bases respectively, with 11 bases between them. CDR1 is LNHDA, CDR2 SQIVND, per germline (reference sequence). The CDR3 here is CASTNRLNYGYTF. Partial CDR3 DNA: TGTGCCAGTACTAACAGGTTGAACTATGGC.

A word on this clone: The missing CDR3 end, 3 residues past where the read stops, is filled in from the germline J gene. The chain links TRBV13 to TRBJ1-2; D is perhaps TRBD1 (5 bases). The CDR3 runs 13 residues. CDR1 is PRHDT, CDR2 FYEKMQ, per germline (reference sequence). This chain's CDR3 is CASSLQGRGGYTF. The sequenced part of the CDR3 DNA is TGTGCCAGCAGCTTGCAGGGTAGAGGCGGC.

A note on this clone: Read data end 3 residues before the CDR3 end; the end is taken from the germline J gene. The rearrangement links TRBV30 to TRBJ2-7; 9 nucleotides line up with TRBD1. The germline CDR1 and CDR2 sequences are GTSNPN and SVGIG (reference sequence). The CDR3 totals 13 residues. The J segment lost 6 bases and the V segment lost 4 bases, leaving 7 bases of the junction unmatched. This CDR3 is CAWNRDREGEQYF. The sequenced part of the CDR3 DNA is TGTGCCTGGAACCGGGACAGGGAAGGCGAG.

Regarding this clone: Sequencing ends 3 residues short of the CDR3 end; the germline J gene provides the rest. The chain carries TRBV10-2 and TRBJ1-4, with TRBD1 identical over 9 bases. The V gene end was trimmed by 8 bases and the J gene end by 1 base; junction bases not matched to a gene: 8. The CDR3 length is 16 residues. CDR1 and CDR2 (germline): WSHSY, SAAADI. The CDR3 bases that were read are TGCGCCAGCTCAGACAGGGGGGATTTAACTAATGAAAAA. Its translation: CASSDRGDLTNEK. The CDR3 in its entirety is CASSDRGDLTNEKLFF.

Note on this clone: From the germline J gene comes the end of the CDR3, since the read stops 3 residues before it. The rearrangement uses TRBV18 and TRBJ1-3, with a possible D match to TRBD1 (5 bases). Germline loops: CDR1 KGHSH, CDR2 LQKENI. V was trimmed by 3 bases and J by 3 bases, leaving 12 bases between them. This CDR3 is 15 amino acids long. Incomplete CDR3 DNA: TGTGCCAGCTCACCTAAAGGGGCGTATGGAAACACC. Translated, it gives CASSPKGAYGNT. The full CDR3 sequence reads CASSPKGAYGNTIYF.

To note about this clone: The CDR3 end is not reached by the read, which stops 3 residues before it; the germline J gene fills it in. This chain uses TRBV19 with TRBJ2-2; 11 bases map to TRBD2. The length of the CDR3 is 16 residues. Germline V CDR1 and CDR2: LNHDA, SQIVND (reference sequence). J was trimmed by 4 bases and V by 7 bases; bases with no gene match: 8. The CDR3 reads CASTRSGGETTGELFF. The sequenced CDR3 bases are TGTGCCAGTACCCGTAGCGGGGGGGAAACCACCGGGGAG. The entire variable domain, with the rest obtained from reference TRBV19 and TRBJ2-2, is as follows: DGGITQSPKYLFRKEGQNVTLSCEQNLNHDAMYWYRQDPGQGLRLIYYSQIVNDFQKGDIAEGYSVSREKKESFPLTVTSAQKNPTAFYLCASTRSGGETTGELFFGEGSRLTVL.

With regard to this clone: The read ends 3 residues shy of where the CDR3 ends; the end is completed using the germline J gene. The chain uses TRBV5-1 and TRBJ2-1, with 10 bases aligning to TRBD1. Germline CDR1 SGHRS, CDR2 YFSETQ. The junction had 3 bases not matched to a gene; V was cut back by 7 bases and J by 2 bases. The CDR3 is 14 amino acids. The covered CDR3 bases are TGCGCCAGCGAGGGACAGGGGACCTACAATGAG. Protein sequence: CASEGQGTYNE. The full CDR3 is CASEGQGTYNEQFF.

This chain's CDR3 is CASGLDTSGGTYEQYF. Incomplete CDR3 DNA: TGTGCTAGTGGTTTGGATACTAGCGGGGGAACCTACGAG. The chain is built from TRBV12-5 and TRBJ2-7, with 11 bases matching TRBD2. The read ends 3 residues before the CDR3 terminus; that terminus is restored from the germline J gene. V trimming: 1 base; J trimming: 2 bases; junction bases outside the gene matches: 4. The length of the CDR3 is 16 residues. The germline V gene encodes CDR1 LGHNT and CDR2 FRNRAP.